This entry lists 17 T cell receptor beta chains sequenced from one sample in a study of T cell changes during pregnancy in multiple sclerosis. This table comes from immunoSEQ multiplex PCR, and its TCRdb copy is limited to in-frame clones, with some not included. The data contain fewer than 85,000 clones, 90% to 95% of them seen just once; the ten biggest clones take up more than 1%. Here the sequenced sample was peripheral blood, taken in the second trimester of pregnancy. The receptor source for this set is a female donor with multiple sclerosis, enrolled in a pregnancy study.

V and J are TRBV29-1 and TRBJ2-7; 7 positions match TRBD2. Germline lookup yields CDR1 SQVTM and CDR2 ANQGSEA. The CDR3 contains 15 residues. The ends lost 6 bases at V and 5 bases at J; junction bases unmatched: 16. The CDR3 reads CSVRKVGGPVDEQYF. CDR3 DNA: TGCAGCGTACGAAAGGTGGGAGGGCCGGTCGACGAGCAGTACTTC.

The chain carries TRBV30 and TRBJ2-5, with no clear D. The germline gives CDR1 GTSNPN, CDR2 SVGIG (reference sequence). The CDR3 loop spans 12 amino acids. V dropped 2 bases and J dropped 2 bases, with 6 bases sitting between them. DNA for the CDR3: TGTGCCTGGAGTAACTATCAAGAGACCCAGTACTTC. Its translation is CAWSNYQETQYF.

The chain recombines TRBV21-1 with TRBJ1-3; the table's D gene call, TRBD1, was not cross checked with the DNA. TRBV21-1 is an annotated pseudogene. There are 17 residues in the CDR3. The CDR3 loop reads CASSKDGPGFSGNTIYF. In DNA, the CDR3 is TGTGCCAGCAGCAAAGATGGTCCAGGCTTCTCTGGAAACACCATATATTTT.

The chain couples TRBV6-1 to TRBJ1-3, with D hard to call. Trimming took 2 bases from V and 4 from J, leaving 9 bases between them. The CDR3 runs 14 residues. Germline V gene lookup returns CDR1 MNHNS and CDR2 SASEGT. The CDR3 region has the DNA TGTGCCAGCAGTGAAACCGGGGAGGGAAACACCATATATTTT. Translated: CASSETGEGNTIYF.

The chain uses TRBV28 and TRBJ1-5, with 8 bases lining up with TRBD1. Germline V gene sequence: CDR1 MDHEN, CDR2 SYDVKM. The CDR3 loop spans 16 amino acids. The ends lost 5 bases at V and 3 bases at J; junction bases unmatched: 9. As DNA, the CDR3 is TGTGCCAGCAGTCACCGACAGGGGAACGCCAATCAGCCCCAGCATTTT. The encoded protein is CASSHRQGNANQPQHF.

The chain is built from TRBV27 and TRBJ2-1; 9 nucleotides agree with TRBD2. V lost 3 bases and J lost 3; bases outside the gene matches: 3. CDR1 and CDR2 (germline): MNHEY, SMNVEV (reference sequence). This CDR3 is built from 15 residues. CDR3 bases: TGTGCCAGCAGTTTGAGTAGCGGGGGCTACAATGAGCAGTTCTTC. Protein product: CASSLSSGGYNEQFF.

This sequence joins TRBV5-4 and TRBJ1-4; 9 bases fit TRBD1. Germline V gene data show CDR1 as SGHNT and CDR2 as YYREEE (reference sequence). The CDR3 is 15 residues long. V shed 4 bases, J shed 8 bases, and the junction held 9 bases outside the gene matches. This CDR3 is CASSAQQGAREKLFF. The CDR3 DNA reads TGTGCCAGCAGCGCCCAACAGGGGGCACGAGAAAAACTGTTTTTT.

Only a few counts were recorded for this clone. The rearrangement joins TRBV19 to TRBJ1-2; D gene ambiguous. Germline V gives CDR1 LNHDA, CDR2 SQIVND (reference sequence). Trimming took 8 bases from V and 4 from J, leaving 14 bases between them. The CDR3 loop spans 13 amino acids. Here the CDR3 reads CASSPTKSYGYTF. The CDR3 DNA reads as TGTGCCAGTTCCCCGACAAAAAGCTATGGCTACACCTTC.

This clone was seen once. J is TRBJ2-1 and V is TRBV6-1; the match to TRBD1 covers 7 bases. The V segment lost 1 base and the J segment 2 bases; nucleotides outside the gene matches: 14. The CDR3 runs to 19 residues. Germline lookup yields CDR1 MNHNS and CDR2 SASEGT. The CDR3 here is CASSEGSSGYRGTYNEQFF. CDR3 bases: TGTGCCAGCAGTGAAGGCAGTTCTGGATACAGGGGTACCTACAATGAGCAGTTCTTC.

To note about this clone: In the same sample, other DNA sequences code for this CDR3. The chain recombines TRBV9 with TRBJ2-7; 7 bases agree with TRBD2. The CDR3 covers 14 residues. Trimming removed 2 bases from V and 1 base from J; junction bases left unmatched: 3. Per the germline V gene, CDR1 is SGDLS and CDR2 is YYNGEE. In DNA form, the CDR3 reads TGTGCCAGCAGCGTTGCTAGCGGATCCTACGAGCAGTACTTC. Encoded protein: CASSVASGSYEQYF.

The genes are TRBV13 and TRBJ2-1, with 9 nucleotides matching TRBD2. Germline loops: CDR1 PRHDT, CDR2 FYEKMQ (reference sequence). V was clipped by 5 bases and J by 8 bases; unmatched bases: 4. The CDR3 sequence is 13 residues long. CDR3 coding DNA: TGTGCCAGCAGCGCGGGGACTAGCTATGAGCAGTTCTTC. It specifies CASSAGTSYEQFF.

The chain combines TRBV7-6 with TRBJ2-1; possibly TRBD2 for D (6 bases). Germline V gene sequence: CDR1 SGHVS, CDR2 FNYEAQ. The V end was cut by 4 bases, the J end by 6 bases, with 16 bases between. This CDR3 has 15 residues. The CDR3 loop is CASSSPGSPRNEQFF. The CDR3, as DNA: TGTGCCAGCAGCTCTCCCGGGAGCCCTCGCAATGAGCAGTTCTTC.

The chain has TRBV2 and TRBJ2-5, with unresolved D. V gave up 7 bases and J gave up 1 base, with 13 bases separating them. Per the germline V gene, CDR1 is SNHLY and CDR2 is FYNNEI. The CDR3 loop spans 14 amino acids. CDR3 nucleotides: TGTGCCAGCAAGAGGAAGTCGGGCCAAGAGACCCAGTACTTC. Translated, it gives CASKRKSGQETQYF.

This sequence joins TRBV6-1 and TRBJ1-5, with 10 bases matching TRBD1. This CDR3 is built from 15 residues. The germline V gene encodes CDR1 MNHNS and CDR2 SASEGT. The J segment lost 7 bases and the V segment lost 7 bases, leaving 10 bases of the junction unmatched. The chain's CDR3 is CASKAGQGNLQPQHF. CDR3 DNA sequence: TGTGCCAGCAAGGCGGGACAGGGGAATTTACAGCCCCAGCATTTT.

This clone was detected only once. V gene TRBV4-1 combines with J gene TRBJ2-1, with D tentatively TRBD1 (5 bases). In germline, CDR1 is MGHRA, CDR2 YSYEKL. CDR3 length: 13 residues. Trimming removed 1 base from V and 7 bases from J, with 8 bases in between. As DNA, the CDR3 is TGCGCCAGCAGCCAAGCAGGGAAAAATGAGCAGTTCTTC. It specifies CASSQAGKNEQFF.

J is TRBJ2-1 and V is TRBV6-6; D possibly corresponds to TRBD1 (5 bases). Germline assignment: CDR1 MNHNY and CDR2 SVGAGI (reference sequence). The germline V and J ends were trimmed by 4 bases and 4 bases, with 8 bases remaining between them. This CDR3 has 13 residues. CDR3 amino acids: CASSSRAYNEQFF. The CDR3 DNA sequence: TGTGCCAGCAGTTCCAGGGCGTACAATGAGCAGTTCTTC.

The V and J genes are TRBV6-5 and TRBJ1-2, with 12 bases that match TRBD1. J lost 4 bases, V lost 6 bases, and 6 bases had no gene match. The CDR3 has 15 residues. The germline V gene has CDR1 MNHEY and CDR2 SVGAGI. The CDR3 loop is CASRKPGQGAYGYTF. CDR3 nucleotides: TGTGCCAGCAGAAAACCGGGACAGGGGGCCTATGGCTACACCTTC.